This TCR beta chain was captured in a study of post-analysis software for immune sequencing data. Unique molecular identifiers were carried by the TCR beta cDNA libraries. cDNA molecules numbering 450,000 to 650,000 came from around 0.96 to 9.9 million T cells. TCRdb processed the PCR reads anew with MiXCR; each CDR3 protein has one entry. The sample yields a few hundred thousand distinct CDR3 sequences, under 55% seen once. The V end was cut by 7 bases, the J end by 8 bases, with 17 bases between. From germline, CDR1 is SQVTM and CDR2 ANQGSEA. CDR3 length: 13 amino acids. General study findings and limits: Five TRBV segments (TRBV5-6, TRBV5-1 and TRBV20-1 among them) occurred more frequently in patients than in controls. Samples prepared in the same batch strongly co-clustered by F measure.

As for this clonotype: The target antigen is unknown.

The receptor was isolated from a girl aged 10-17 years with multiple sclerosis. The specimen was blood. The V gene is TRBV29-1, the J gene TRBJ1-4, with D maybe TRBD1 (6 bases). The CDR3 reads CSARGGDREKLFF. Here the CDR3 DNA reads TGCAGCGCCAGAGGGGGGGATCGGGAAAAACTGTTTTTT.